This passage covers 22 T cell receptor beta chains from one sample sequenced in a study of blood T cell repertoires in COVID-19. The repertoire was sequenced with immunoSEQ multiplex PCR; TCRdb's copy has only in-frame clones and lacks some. The table records hundreds of thousands of clones, 80% to 95% of them present only once. Sequencing input: PBMCs or T cells enriched from blood (not recorded which). The receptors stem from a woman aged 18-29 years who had recovered from COVID-19.

The rearrangement links TRBV4-2 to TRBJ1-5; the match to TRBD1 covers 8 bases. The V gene's germline CDR1 is LGHNA and CDR2 YNFKEQ. This CDR3 spans 14 amino acids. V shed 4 bases and J 4 bases; nucleotides not matched to a gene: 3. CDR3 protein: CASSRGQENQPQHF. The CDR3 nucleotides are TGTGCCAGCAGCCGGGGACAGGAGAATCAGCCCCAGCATTTT.

The genes are TRBV4-1 and TRBJ2-7; 11 bases fit TRBD1. The CDR3 runs 17 residues. J was trimmed by 3 bases and V by 2 bases; bases with no gene match: 9. Germline V gene lookup returns CDR1 MGHRA and CDR2 YSYEKL. The CDR3 sequence is CASSQLWGGQGVYEQYF. The CDR3, as DNA: TGCGCCAGCAGCCAACTATGGGGGGGACAGGGGGTCTACGAGCAGTACTTC.

CDR3 nucleotides: TGTGCCAGCAGCTTCTCAGGGGCCGATCAGCCCCAGCATTTT. Residues: CASSFSGADQPQHF. The chain employs TRBV5-4 and TRBJ1-5, with D possibly being TRBD1 (6 bases). The length of the CDR3 is 14 residues. Per germline, CDR1 SGHNT and CDR2 YYREEE (reference sequence). V dropped 2 bases and J dropped 5 bases, with 11 bases sitting between them.

This rearrangement joins TRBV21-1 to TRBJ1-3; the listed D gene, TRBD1, was not tested against the DNA. TRBV21-1 is a pseudogene. This CDR3 is 16 amino acids long. CDR3 in amino acids: CASSKDAGAHCLTIYF. As DNA, the CDR3 is TGTGCCAGCAGCAAAGATGCAGGGGCGCATTGTCTCACCATATATTTT.

The V gene is TRBV2, the J gene TRBJ2-5; D gene uncertain. The CDR3 has 12 residues. Germline values: CDR1 SNHLY, CDR2 FYNNEI. Trimming removed 4 bases at V and 3 bases at J, with 6 bases between. CDR3 in DNA: TGTGCCAGCAGTGTAGAAAAAGAGACCCAGTACTTC. This gives the protein CASSVEKETQYF.

This sequence joins TRBV10-3 and TRBJ2-1; 13 bases map to TRBD2. CDR1 and CDR2 (germline): ENHRY, SYGVKD. J gave up 3 bases and V 5 bases, and 10 bases lay outside the gene matches. The CDR3 extends over 18 amino acids. For the CDR3, the DNA is TGTGCCATCAGTTTCAACCCCGGGACTAGCGGGGACTACAATGAGCAGTTCTTC. Residues: CAISFNPGTSGDYNEQFF.

The chain couples TRBV5-8 to TRBJ1-5; D possibly corresponds to TRBD1 (5 bases). Trimming took 4 bases from V and 6 from J, leaving 17 bases between them. Germline V gene data show CDR1 as SGHTS and CDR2 as YDEGEE. The length of the CDR3 is 15 residues. The CDR3 loop is CASSSRASRAQPQHF. CDR3 in DNA: TGTGCCAGCAGCAGCAGGGCTTCCCGAGCTCAGCCCCAGCATTTT.

The V call is TRBV9, the J call TRBJ1-1; no firm D call. With 0 bases removed from V and 5 bases from J, the gap between germline ends came to 8 bases. Germline-derived CDR1 and CDR2 are SGDLS and YYNGEE. The CDR3 is 13 amino acids. CDR3 amino acids: CASSVEVRTEAFF. In DNA form, the CDR3 reads TGTGCCAGCAGCGTAGAAGTGAGGACTGAAGCTTTCTTT.

This chain links TRBV18 with TRBJ1-2; 9 positions agree with TRBD1. The CDR3 runs to 16 residues. The V gene end was trimmed by 3 bases and the J gene end by 4 bases; junction bases not matched to a gene: 9. Germline V gives CDR1 KGHSH, CDR2 LQKENI. The DNA of the CDR3 is TGTGCCAGCTCACCGGGACAGGGCCTTTCAAGCTATGGCTACACCTTC. Amino acid sequence: CASSPGQGLSSYGYTF. Variable domain in full (rest from reference TRBV18 and TRBJ1-2): NAGVMQNPRHLVRRRGQEARLRCSPMKGHSHVYWYRQLPEEGLKFMVYLQKENIIDESGMPKERFSAEFPKEGPSILRIQQVVRGDSAAYFCASSPGQGLSSYGYTFGSGTRLTVV.

Notes on this clone: The sample contains more than one DNA sequence encoding this CDR3. V and J are TRBV19 and TRBJ1-2, with 8 bases aligning to TRBD1. Germline CDR1 and CDR2: LNHDA and SQIVND (reference sequence). The CDR3 length is 14 residues. J was trimmed by 2 bases and V by 1 base; bases with no gene match: 0. CDR3 DNA sequence: TGTGCCAGTAGTATAGGACAGGGGAACTATGGCTACACCTTC. As protein: CASSIGQGNYGYTF. Variable domain in full (rest from reference TRBV19 and TRBJ1-2): DGGITQSPKYLFRKEGQNVTLSCEQNLNHDAMYWYRQDPGQGLRLIYYSQIVNDFQKGDIAEGYSVSREKKESFPLTVTSAQKNPTAFYLCASSIGQGNYGYTFGSGTRLTVV.

Details on this clone: The junction differs from germline at one of its ends, possibly a read error. V and J are TRBV7-7 and TRBJ2-5; perhaps TRBD1 as D (6 bases). CDR1 is SSHAT, CDR2 FNYEAQ, per germline (reference sequence). CDR3 length: 15 residues. CDR3 coding DNA: TGTGCTAGCAGCTTCTACAGGGATTCACAAGAGACCCAGTACTTC. It yields the protein CASSFYRDSQETQYF. Drawing the rest from reference TRBV7-7 and TRBJ2-5, the complete variable domain is GAGVSQSPRYKVTKRGQDVTLRCDPISSHATLYWYQQALGQGPEFLTYFNYEAQPDKSGLPSDRFSAERPEGSISTLTIQRTEQRDSAMYRCASSFYRDSQETQYFGPGTRLLVL.

The gene calls are TRBV29-1 and TRBJ1-2; no definite D call. Looked up from germline, CDR1 is SQVTM and CDR2 is ANQGSEA. Trimming pared 6 bases from V and 4 bases from J, leaving 9 bases between. The CDR3 extends over 11 amino acids. CDR3 sequence reads: CSVALVYGYTF. As DNA, the CDR3 is TGCAGCGTAGCTCTTGTCTATGGCTACACCTTC.

In its sample, this clone was seen many times. The chain joins TRBV15 to TRBJ2-4; 7 bases map to TRBD1. The CDR3 covers 15 residues. CDR1 is LNHNV, CDR2 YYDKDF, per germline (reference sequence). Trimming took 1 base from V and 8 from J; bases not matched to a gene: 8. This CDR3 reads CATSRATGAPDIQYF. CDR3 sequence (DNA): TGTGCCACCAGCAGAGCTACAGGGGCGCCGGACATTCAGTACTTC.

The V gene is TRBV28, the J gene TRBJ2-7, with TRBD2 identical over 11 bases. V gave up 6 bases and J gave up 3 bases; unmatched junction bases: 13. This CDR3 has 17 residues. Germline CDR1 MDHEN, CDR2 SYDVKM. The CDR3 DNA is TGTGCCAGCAGCCTTTCACTAGCGGGAGTTCGGAACTACGAGCAGTACTTC. Protein product: CASSLSLAGVRNYEQYF.

The rearrangement joins TRBV29-1 to TRBJ2-2; 7 nucleotides agree with TRBD2. The CDR3 totals 15 residues. Losses at the gene ends were 7 bases for V and 2 bases for J; bases not matched to a gene: 10. Germline CDR1 reads SQVTM; CDR2 reads ANQGSEA. The CDR3: CSARRGDLNTGELFF. CDR3 nucleotides: TGCAGCGCCAGACGGGGGGACCTAAACACCGGGGAGCTGTTTTTT.

The rearrangement uses TRBV15 and TRBJ1-5; tentatively, D is TRBD1 (6 bases). V gave up 3 bases and J gave up 6 bases, with 15 bases separating them. Germline lookup yields CDR1 LNHNV and CDR2 YYDKDF (reference sequence). This CDR3 region has 15 residues. As DNA, the CDR3 is TGTGCCACCAGCAGGGGCAGGGGAATCGTTCAGCCCCAGCATTTT. Protein sequence: CATSRGRGIVQPQHF.

The chain links TRBV5-4 to TRBJ1-2; 8 bases are a match to TRBD1. The ends lost 0 bases at V and 6 bases at J; junction bases unmatched: 1. The germline V gene has CDR1 SGHNT and CDR2 YYREEE (reference sequence). There are 13 residues in the CDR3. The CDR3, as DNA: TGTGCCAGCAGCTTGGAACAGGGGGATGGCTACACCTTC. Encoded protein: CASSLEQGDGYTF.

The sample holds a few counts of this clone. J is TRBJ1-5 and V is TRBV18; perhaps TRBD1 as D (5 bases). This CDR3 region has 15 residues. The V gene lost 4 bases and the J gene lost 5 bases, with 15 bases spanning the gap. Germline values: CDR1 KGHSH, CDR2 LQKENI. The CDR3 nucleotides read TGTGCCAGCTCACAATTCCCCACGGGGGATCAGCCCCAGCATTTT. Protein product: CASSQFPTGDQPQHF.

The chain recombines TRBV19 with TRBJ2-6, with no clear D. Germline CDR1 reads LNHDA; CDR2 reads SQIVND (reference sequence). The CDR3 sequence is 18 residues long. With 2 bases removed from V and 1 base from J, the gap between germline ends came to 15 bases. CDR3 in DNA: TGTGCCAGTAGTATACAGCCGGCAGGCCTGTCTGGGGCCAACGTCCTGACTTTC. The encoded protein is CASSIQPAGLSGANVLTF.

This chain joins TRBV29-1 and TRBJ2-7, with 11 bases matching TRBD2. J lost 4 bases, V lost 2 bases, and 10 bases had no gene match. The CDR3 loop spans 16 amino acids. Germline loops: CDR1 SQVTM, CDR2 ANQGSEA. CDR3 coding DNA: TGCAGCGTTGAAACTAGCGGGAGTCGGGGGGTTTACGAGCAGTACTTC. It translates to CSVETSGSRGVYEQYF.

V and J are TRBV6-5 and TRBJ2-7, with 8 bases aligning to TRBD1. The CDR3 contains 14 residues. CDR1 is MNHEY and CDR2 is SVGAGI in the germline V gene. The V gene end was trimmed by 8 bases and the J gene end by 3 bases; junction bases not matched to a gene: 9. The CDR3 spells CASPDRQGRYEQYF. For the CDR3, the DNA is TGTGCCAGCCCTGACAGACAGGGGCGCTACGAGCAGTACTTC.

This sequence joins TRBV14 and TRBJ1-2; a possible D gene is TRBD1 (6 bases). The CDR3 runs 15 residues. CDR1 SGHDN and CDR2 FVKESK come from the germline V gene. V lost 0 bases, J lost 4 bases, and 12 bases lay in between. Here the CDR3 reads CASSQDSGTSYGYTF. The CDR3 coding sequence is TGTGCCAGCAGCCAAGACTCCGGGACATCCTATGGCTACACCTTC. The full variable domain, in which reference TRBV14 and TRBJ1-2 provide the parts outside the CDR3, is EAGVTQFPSHSVIEKGQTVTLRCDPISGHDNLYWYRRVMGKEIKFLLHFVKESKQDESGMPNNRFLAERTGGTYSTLKVQPAELEDSGVYFCASSQDSGTSYGYTFGSGTRLTVV.